Detailed here is one TCR beta chain. The V gene lost 4 bases and the J gene lost 2 bases, with 9 bases spanning the gap. CDR3 length equals 13 residues. The V gene's germline CDR1 is SGHTA and CDR2 FQGNSA. Clones were sequenced by immunoSEQ multiplex PCR, and TCRdb holds only the in-frame ones, with some missing. The sample lists 150,000 to 180,000 clones, less than 90% occurring once. This record comes from a study of T cell responses to AZD1222 COVID-19 vaccine. The sample consisted of peripheral blood, taken on day 0 of MenACWY control vaccination. The receptor's source is an adult in good health. The chain joins TRBV7-2 to TRBJ2-7, with unresolved D. The CDR3 protein is CASSSADAYEQYF. CDR3 in DNA: TGTGCCAGCAGCTCCGCCGACGCCTACGAGCAGTACTTC.